This T cell receptor beta chain was sequenced in a study of blood T cell repertoires in COVID-19. Study background: Donors in the United States, Italy and Spain gave samples during acute or convalescent COVID-19. PBMCs, B-cell-depleted T cells, or T cells were the source of the cDNA or gDNA that made up the material.

Germline CDR1 reads MDHEN; CDR2 reads SYDVKM. Trimming took 5 bases from V and 1 from J, leaving 9 bases between them. The CDR3 has 15 residues. Authors' methods: Scientists estimated how many nucleated cells there were by amplifying reference gene primers. Profiling relied on immunoSEQ multiplex PCR, and the TCRdb table lists in-frame clones only, not all of them. V and J calls and clone size are as listed in that table; D and trimming were resolved from the DNA. The sample lists under 500,000 clones, approximately 90% occurring once. This clone appeared a single time. The chain carries TRBV28 and TRBJ2-6; D call uncertain. The sequence derives from a woman aged 30 to 39 with acute or convalescent COVID-19. Sequencing used peripheral blood. The CDR3 here is CASSDLPSGANVLTF. DNA of the CDR3: TGTGCCAGCAGTGATCTACCGTCTGGGGCCAACGTCCTGACTTTC.